This TCR beta chain was observed in a study of blood T cell repertoires in COVID-19. Study as a whole: Acute and convalescent COVID-19 specimens originated in the United States, Italy and Spain.

The CDR3 has 14 amino acids. The V gene lost 4 bases and the J gene lost 5 bases, with 12 bases spanning the gap. CDR1 and CDR2 (germline): LGHDT, YNNKEL (reference sequence). Under the authors' procedure: Reference gene primer amplification gave nucleated cell count estimates. TCRdb's copy holds only in-frame clones and misses some; the assay was immunoSEQ multiplex PCR. V, J and clone size are those of that table, while D and trimming were read from the DNA. The sample has 80,000 or so clones; 81% are singletons. The V gene is TRBV3-1 (or the pseudogene TRBV3-2), the J gene TRBJ2-1; TRBD2 is a possible D gene (6 bases). The clonotype was recovered from a man at least 80 years old with acute or convalescent COVID-19. Input material: peripheral blood. The CDR3 protein is CASSLAGLHNEQFF. The CDR3 bases are TGTGCCAGCAGCCTCGCGGGACTCCACAATGAGCAGTTCTTC.